This T cell receptor beta chain is drawn from a study of chemoradiotherapy in HPV16-positive cancers. Trimming pared 0 bases from V and 5 bases from J, leaving 9 bases between. Germline V CDR1 and CDR2: GTSNPN, SVGIG (reference sequence). The CDR3 is 13 residues long. The data were produced by immunoSEQ multiplex PCR, yet TCRdb's version contains in-frame clones alone and is incomplete. The table has 9,500 or so clones, around 74% seen once. The chain joins TRBV30 to TRBJ2-3; a weak D match, TRBD1 (6 bases). Sampling was carried out from a patient who underwent chemoradiotherapy. The TCR originated in a human donor with HPV-associated anogenital cancer. CDR3 sequence (DNA): TGTGCCTGGAGTGTCCAGGGGAGAGATACGCAGTATTTT. It encodes CAWSVQGRDTQYF.